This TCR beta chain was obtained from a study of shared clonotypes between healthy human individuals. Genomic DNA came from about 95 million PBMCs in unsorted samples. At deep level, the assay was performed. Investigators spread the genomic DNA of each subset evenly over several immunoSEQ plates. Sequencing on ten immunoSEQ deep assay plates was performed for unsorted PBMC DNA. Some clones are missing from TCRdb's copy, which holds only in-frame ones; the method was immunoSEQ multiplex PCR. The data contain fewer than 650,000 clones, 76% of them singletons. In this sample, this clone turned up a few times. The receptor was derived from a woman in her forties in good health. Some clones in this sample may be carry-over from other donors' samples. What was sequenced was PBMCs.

The DNA for the CDR3 is TGTGCCAGCAGTTTAGTTTGGGGAAGAGTATACGAGCAGTACTTC. It codes for CASSLVWGRVYEQYF. The chain joins TRBV28 to TRBJ2-7; the D is unclear. CDR1 and CDR2 (germline): MDHEN, SYDVKM. V dropped 2 bases and J dropped 4 bases, with 15 bases sitting between them. The CDR3 is made up of 15 amino acids.